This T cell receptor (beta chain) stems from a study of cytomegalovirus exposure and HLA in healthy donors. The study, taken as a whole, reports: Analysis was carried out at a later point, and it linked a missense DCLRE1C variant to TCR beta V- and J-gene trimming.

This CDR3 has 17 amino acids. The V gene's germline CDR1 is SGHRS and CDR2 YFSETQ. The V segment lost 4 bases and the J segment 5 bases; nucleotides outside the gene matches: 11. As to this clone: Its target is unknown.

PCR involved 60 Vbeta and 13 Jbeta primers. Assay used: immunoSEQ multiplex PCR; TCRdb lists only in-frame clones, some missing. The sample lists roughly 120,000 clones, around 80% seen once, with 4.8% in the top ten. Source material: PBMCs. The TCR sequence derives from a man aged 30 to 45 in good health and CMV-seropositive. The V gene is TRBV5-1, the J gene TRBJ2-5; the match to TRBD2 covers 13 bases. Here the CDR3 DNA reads TGCGCCAGCAGCGTTACTAGCGGGGGGGCCCACTTTGAGACCCAGTACTTC. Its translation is CASSVTSGGAHFETQYF.